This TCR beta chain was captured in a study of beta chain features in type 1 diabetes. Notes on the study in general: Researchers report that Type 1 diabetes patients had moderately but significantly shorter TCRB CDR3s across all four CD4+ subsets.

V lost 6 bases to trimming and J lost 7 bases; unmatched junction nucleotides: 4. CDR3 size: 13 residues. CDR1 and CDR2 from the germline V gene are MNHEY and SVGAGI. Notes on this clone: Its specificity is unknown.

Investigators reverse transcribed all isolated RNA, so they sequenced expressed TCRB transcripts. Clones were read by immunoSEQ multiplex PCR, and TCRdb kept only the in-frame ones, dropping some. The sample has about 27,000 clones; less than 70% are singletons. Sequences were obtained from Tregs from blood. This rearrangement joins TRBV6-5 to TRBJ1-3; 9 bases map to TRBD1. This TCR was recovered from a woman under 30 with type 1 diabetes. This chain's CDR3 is CASSSGTGNTIYF. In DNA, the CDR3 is TGTGCCAGCAGCTCCGGGACAGGGAACACCATATATTTT.